Below are 15 T cell receptor beta chains sequenced from a single sample in a study of neoadjuvant anti-PD-1 for oral cavity cancer. Generated by immunoSEQ multiplex PCR, the TCRdb table keeps only in-frame clones and is missing some. The table lists approximately 74,000 clones, under 85% of them singletons. This specimen consisted of PBMCs, obtained before nivolumab (anti-PD-1) treatment. These receptors all come from a person between 40 and 85 years old with oral cavity squamous cell carcinoma.

This clone appeared a single time. The chain carries TRBV19 and TRBJ2-5; a possible D gene is TRBD2 (5 bases). Germline V gives CDR1 LNHDA, CDR2 SQIVND (reference sequence). Trimming shortened V by 0 bases and J by 5 bases, and 16 bases separated the two germline ends. The CDR3 loop spans 16 amino acids. DNA for the CDR3: TGTGCCAGTAGTATAGATCGGAGCGGACTTGATGAGACCCAGTACTTC. Translation gives CASSIDRSGLDETQYF.

The J gene is TRBJ1-2, the V gene TRBV2; D perhaps matches TRBD1 (6 bases). V was shortened by 3 bases and J by 7 bases, with 15 bases between the two germline ends. Germline assignment: CDR1 SNHLY and CDR2 FYNNEI. This CDR3 comprises 14 residues. CDR3 nucleotides: TGTGCCAGCAGTGAGGCAGGGGCAGGGGTTGGCTACACCTTC. It codes for CASSEAGAGVGYTF.

This rearrangement joins TRBV9 to TRBJ2-7; 7 bases agree with TRBD2. This CDR3 spans 16 amino acids. Germline values: CDR1 SGDLS, CDR2 YYNGEE. With V trimmed by 0 bases and J by 1 base, 7 bases remained unmatched. The CDR3 reads CASSVGGLAASYEQYF. The CDR3 DNA is TGTGCCAGCAGCGTAGGGGGCCTAGCGGCGTCCTACGAGCAGTACTTC.

The CDR3: CAISELSDTGELFF. The CDR3 DNA reads as TGTGCCATCAGTGAGCTGTCGGACACCGGGGAGCTGTTTTTT. This chain connects TRBV10-3 to TRBJ2-2; D unclear. With 2 bases removed from V and 3 bases from J, the gap between germline ends came to 7 bases. Germline V lookup: CDR1 ENHRY, CDR2 SYGVKD. The CDR3 has 14 residues.

J is TRBJ2-1 and V is TRBV5-6; no clear D gene. Looked up from germline, CDR1 is SGHDT and CDR2 is YYEEEE. The CDR3 is 14 amino acids. V gave up 0 bases and J gave up 4 bases, with 8 bases separating them. The CDR3 region is CASSLGLGYNEQFF. The CDR3 DNA sequence: TGTGCCAGCAGCTTGGGGCTGGGATACAATGAGCAGTTCTTC. Supplemented by reference TRBV5-6 and TRBJ2-1, the full variable domain reads DAGVTQSPTHLIKTRGQQVTLRCSPKSGHDTVSWYQQALGQGPQFIFQYYEEEERQRGNFPDRFSGHQFPNYSSELNVNALLLGDSALYLCASSLGLGYNEQFFGPGTRLTVL.

The chain carries TRBV2 and TRBJ1-4, with TRBD1 matching over 9 bases. The germline gives CDR1 SNHLY, CDR2 FYNNEI. The CDR3 runs to 15 residues. The junction had 9 bases not matched to a gene; V was cut back by 6 bases and J by 7 bases. CDR3 loop: CASRGQGSVTEKLFF. The CDR3, as DNA: TGTGCCAGCAGGGGACAGGGAAGTGTTACTGAAAAACTGTTTTTT.

This sequence joins TRBV5-4 and TRBJ2-7; D ambiguous. Germline V lookup: CDR1 SGHNT, CDR2 YYREEE (reference sequence). The CDR3 runs 14 residues. V was cut by 0 bases and J by 2 bases, with 9 bases left in between. The CDR3 nucleotides are TGTGCCAGCAGCTTGGATCCAGGACCCTACGAGCAGTACTTC. Translation gives CASSLDPGPYEQYF.

The chain is built from TRBV5-1 and TRBJ2-7; 10 positions agree with TRBD1. Unmatched junction bases numbered 5, after V lost 4 bases and J lost 7 bases. Germline-derived CDR1 and CDR2 are SGHRS and YFSETQ. The CDR3 loop spans 13 amino acids. Written as DNA, the CDR3 is TGCGCCAGCAGCAGACAGGGGGCGGGAGAGCAGTACTTC. Amino acid sequence: CASSRQGAGEQYF.

The genes are TRBV5-6 and TRBJ2-7; possible D gene TRBD2, 5 bases. CDR3 length: 14 residues. Germline V CDR1 and CDR2: SGHDT, YYEEEE. Trimming removed 4 bases from V and 2 bases from J, with 13 bases in between. CDR3 in amino acids: CASSPRSGTYEQYF. DNA for the CDR3: TGTGCCAGCAGCCCAAGATCGGGGACCTACGAGCAGTACTTC.

This chain joins TRBV19 and TRBJ2-5, with D uncertain. Germline CDR1 reads LNHDA; CDR2 reads SQIVND (reference sequence). Trimming cost V 1 base and J 3 bases, with 9 bases left between them. CDR3 length: 14 amino acids. CDR3 sequence: CASSIGWGKETQYF. CDR3 nucleotides: TGTGCCAGTAGTATAGGTTGGGGTAAAGAGACCCAGTACTTC.

The CDR3 DNA is TGTGCCAGCAGTGAATTTCGAGGGGGCACAGATACGCAGTATTTT. This gives the protein CASSEFRGGTDTQYF. The V gene is TRBV2, the J gene TRBJ2-3; the D gene could be TRBD1 or TRBD2 (5 bases each). CDR3 size: 15 residues. V gave up 2 bases and J gave up 1 base, with 10 bases separating them. Per germline, CDR1 SNHLY and CDR2 FYNNEI. The entire variable domain, with the rest obtained from reference TRBV2 and TRBJ2-3, is as follows: EPEVTQTPSHQVTQMGQEVILRCVPISNHLYFYWYRQILGQKVEFLVSFYNNEISEKSEIFDDQFSVERPDGSNFTLKIRSTKLEDSAMYFCASSEFRGGTDTQYFGPGTRLTVL.

This chain uses TRBV7-9 with TRBJ1-4, with D perhaps TRBD1 (6 bases). Germline loops: CDR1 SEHNR, CDR2 FQNEAQ (reference sequence). V lost 3 bases and J 8 bases, leaving 10 bases between the germline ends. This CDR3 spans 13 amino acids. The CDR3 loop is CASSLRTEEKLFF. In DNA form, the CDR3 reads TGTGCCAGCAGCTTGAGGACAGAAGAAAAACTGTTTTTT.

Details on this clone: Additional DNA sequences in this sample encode the identical CDR3. In nucleotides, the CDR3 is TGTGCCAGCAGTCGGGACCGCACAGATACGCAGTATTTT. Protein: CASSRDRTDTQYF. The chain joins TRBV11-2 to TRBJ2-3; D is possibly TRBD1 or TRBD2 (5 bases each). Looked up from germline, CDR1 is SGHAT and CDR2 is FQNNGV. The CDR3 is made up of 13 amino acids. Trimming left V 6 bases short and J 1 base short, with 8 bases between.

The rearrangement links TRBV5-4 to TRBJ2-1; TRBD1 agrees at 8 bases. Unmatched junction bases numbered 4, after V lost 0 bases and J lost 5 bases. Germline assignment: CDR1 SGHNT and CDR2 YYREEE (reference sequence). This CDR3 is built from 15 residues. For the CDR3, the DNA is TGTGCCAGCAGCTTGGTGGACAGGGCTAACAATGAGCAGTTCTTC. Translated: CASSLVDRANNEQFF.

The V call is TRBV5-1, the J call TRBJ2-7, with 7 bases lining up with TRBD1. J gave up 3 bases and V 0 bases, and 6 bases lay outside the gene matches. CDR1 and CDR2 from the germline V gene are SGHRS and YFSETQ. CDR3 size: 15 residues. For the CDR3, the DNA is TGCGCCAGCAGCTTGGAACCGGGACAGAACTACGAGCAGTACTTC. The encoded protein is CASSLEPGQNYEQYF.